This T cell receptor (beta chain) was recovered during a study of regulatory T cells in long-lasting Graves disease. Points from the study as a whole: When disease was persistent, TRBV28, TRBJ1-2 and TRBJ2-5 were the favored segments. Persistent cases of Graves' showed reduced TCR diversity relative to newly diagnosed patients.

At least ten counts were recorded for this clonotype. Its target is unknown. Assembly of TCR beta libraries relied on iRepertoire HTBI primers together with Arm-PCR of CDR3 regions. Each CDR3 protein is one row after TCRdb ran MiXCR on the multiplex PCR reads. In the table there are fewer than 550,000 distinct CDR3 sequences, around a fifth of which are singletons. Noted time point: persistent/refractory GD, antithyroid drugs over 5 years with positive TRAb. Following extraction of RNA from PBMCs, that RNA was used to make the TCR library. V was clipped by 3 bases and J by 5 bases, with 14 bases between them. Germline lookup yields CDR1 MDHEN and CDR2 SYDVKM. The CDR3 length is 14 residues.

V and J are TRBV28 and TRBJ2-7, with D possibly matching TRBD2 (6 bases). The clonotype originates from a female donor with Graves disease. Source: peripheral blood mononuclear cells (PBMCs), taken when the disease was refractory, from a patient treated with antithyroid drugs. DNA for the CDR3: TGTGCCAGCAGTTTTACGGGAGTACCGAACGAGCAGTACTTC. It is translated as CASSFTGVPNEQYF.